These 29 T cell receptor beta chains originate from one sample sequenced in a study of T-cell reconstitution after alpha-beta-depleted transplantation in children. Preparation of the TCRbeta library used unique molecular identifiers. TCRdb called the PCR reads again in MiXCR, with one record for every CDR3 protein. The data hold about 610,000 distinct CDR3 sequences, with over 9.5% observed a single time. The sample in question was PBMCs from the stem cell graft donor, obtained from the stem cell graft. Source of these receptors: a human donor who donated a stem cell graft to a child with acute myeloid leukemia.

The chain employs TRBV19 and TRBJ2-2, with D uncertain. Germline V lookup: CDR1 LNHDA, CDR2 SQIVND (reference sequence). The V gene lost 7 bases and the J gene lost 13 bases, with 19 bases spanning the gap. This CDR3 has 13 residues. The CDR3 DNA sequence: TGTGCCAGTACCCAAAGACCCTCCTTAATGCTGTTTTTT. Its protein product is CASTQRPSLMLFF. The whole variable domain, remainder taken from reference TRBV19 and TRBJ2-2, is DGGITQSPKYLFRKEGQNVTLSCEQNLNHDAMYWYRQDPGQGLRLIYYSQIVNDFQKGDIAEGYSVSREKKESFPLTVTSAQKNPTAFYLCASTQRPSLMLFFGEGSRLTVL.

The chain carries TRBV3-1 and TRBJ2-2; 9 bases fit TRBD2. Germline V gene sequence: CDR1 LGHDT, CDR2 YNNKEL (reference sequence). The CDR3 is made up of 15 amino acids. The V and J ends lost 1 base and 8 bases, in that order; junction bases with no gene match: 5. The CDR3, as DNA: TGTGCCAGCAGCCAAGGAGCGGGAGGAAGAGGGGAGCTGTTTTTT. Protein sequence: CASSQGAGGRGELFF. Complete variable domain (other parts from reference TRBV3-1 and TRBJ2-2): DTAVSQTPKYLVTQMGNDKSIKCEQNLGHDTMYWYKQDSKKFLKIMFSYNNKELIINETVPNRFSPKSPDKAHLNLHINSLELGDSAVYFCASSQGAGGRGELFFGEGSRLTVL.

The genes are TRBV3-1 and TRBJ2-5, with TRBD2 matching over 13 bases. Per the germline V gene, CDR1 is LGHDT and CDR2 is YNNKEL (reference sequence). V gave up 1 base and J gave up 4 bases; unmatched junction bases: 3. The CDR3 runs 16 residues. This CDR3 reads CASSQVGLAGRETQYF. Here the CDR3 DNA reads TGTGCCAGCAGCCAAGTGGGACTAGCGGGAAGAGAGACCCAGTACTTC.

The rearrangement joins TRBV7-2 to TRBJ2-2, with D possibly being TRBD2 (6 bases). The CDR3 length is 17 residues. Germline lookup yields CDR1 SGHTA and CDR2 FQGNSA. Deletions cut 3 bases from V and 0 bases from J, with 14 bases between. As DNA, the CDR3 is TGTGCCAGCAGCTTGTTTCTAGCGCCTGCGAACACCGGGGAGCTGTTTTTT. Its translation: CASSLFLAPANTGELFF. The full variable domain, in which reference TRBV7-2 and TRBJ2-2 provide the parts outside the CDR3, is GAGVSQSPSNKVTEKGKDVELRCDPISGHTALYWYRQSLGQGLEFLIYFQGNSAPDKSGLPSDRFSAERTGGSVSTLTIQRTQQEDSAVYLCASSLFLAPANTGELFFGEGSRLTVL.

At least ten counts were recorded for this clonotype. V usage is TRBV5-6 and J usage is TRBJ2-1; D remains ambiguous. CDR1 is SGHDT, CDR2 YYEEEE, per germline. The germline V and J ends were trimmed by 4 bases and 2 bases, with 16 bases remaining between them. This CDR3 is 16 amino acids long. CDR3 residues: CASSGYTTMTYNEQFF. DNA for the CDR3: TGTGCCAGCAGCGGGTACACTACCATGACCTACAATGAGCAGTTCTTC.

This clonotype was detected only a few times. The chain's CDR3 is CASILDRGAYNEQFF. In DNA, the CDR3 is TGTGCCAGCATCTTGGACAGGGGTGCCTACAATGAGCAGTTCTTC. The chain carries TRBV2 and TRBJ2-1, with 9 bases lining up with TRBD1. V gave up 7 bases and J gave up 2 bases; unmatched junction bases: 6. The CDR3 has 15 amino acids. The germline CDR1 and CDR2 sequences are SNHLY and FYNNEI. The full variable domain, in which reference TRBV2 and TRBJ2-1 provide the parts outside the CDR3, is EPEVTQTPSHQVTQMGQEVILRCVPISNHLYFYWYRQILGQKVEFLVSFYNNEISEKSEIFDDQFSVERPDGSNFTLKIRSTKLEDSAMYFCASILDRGAYNEQFFGPGTRLTVL.

This chain joins TRBV20-1 and TRBJ1-1; 10 positions match TRBD1. The germline gives CDR1 DFQATT, CDR2 SNEGSKA (reference sequence). The CDR3 extends over 14 amino acids. V lost 5 bases and J lost 5; bases outside the gene matches: 8. The CDR3 sequence: CSALRTGGGTEAFF. The CDR3 bases are TGCAGTGCTCTCCGGACAGGGGGAGGGACTGAAGCTTTCTTT.

This clonotype was observed a handful of times. The rearrangement uses TRBV20-1 and TRBJ1-5; 7 bases are a match to TRBD1. CDR3 length: 17 amino acids. The junction had 12 bases not matched to a gene; V was cut back by 0 bases and J by 4 bases. Germline CDR1 reads DFQATT; CDR2 reads SNEGSKA (reference sequence). The CDR3 protein is CSARDNPWQGENQPQHF. The CDR3 bases are TGCAGTGCTAGAGATAACCCGTGGCAGGGGGAAAATCAGCCCCAGCATTTT.

This clonotype was counted a few times. The chain links TRBV30 to TRBJ2-7; D is ambiguous. The V and J ends lost 3 bases and 2 bases respectively, with 5 bases between them. This CDR3 is 11 amino acids long. CDR1 GTSNPN and CDR2 SVGIG come from the germline V gene (reference sequence). DNA for the CDR3: TGTGCCTGGAGAATTACCTACGAGCAGTACTTC. Protein sequence: CAWRITYEQYF.

CDR3 in DNA: TGCGCCAGCAGTACTAGCGGGAGAAGCTCCTACAATGAGCAGTTCTTC. Encoded protein: CASSTSGRSSYNEQFF. This chain joins TRBV5-1 and TRBJ2-1, with 11 bases identical to TRBD2. Germline loops: CDR1 SGHRS, CDR2 YFSETQ. Trimming cost V 5 bases and J 0 bases; bases outside gene matches: 4. The CDR3 sequence is 16 residues long.

The gene calls are TRBV18 and TRBJ2-7; weak D call: TRBD1 (6 bases). CDR1 is KGHSH and CDR2 is LQKENI in the germline V gene. The length of the CDR3 is 14 residues. V gave up 0 bases and J gave up 9 bases, with 15 bases separating them. CDR3 sequence reads: CASSPPDSEVAQYF. DNA for the CDR3: TGTGCCAGCTCACCACCGGACAGCGAGGTTGCGCAGTACTTC.

Many counts were recorded for this clonotype. The chain employs TRBV10-3 and TRBJ2-1; TRBD2 matches 10 bases. V lost 4 bases and J lost 0; bases outside the gene matches: 12. The CDR3 sequence is 19 residues long. Germline lookup yields CDR1 ENHRY and CDR2 SYGVKD. The CDR3 region is CAISGFTSGAVSSYNEQFF. CDR3 DNA sequence: TGTGCCATCAGTGGATTTACTAGCGGGGCTGTTAGCTCCTACAATGAGCAGTTCTTC.

The V and J genes are TRBV28 and TRBJ1-2, with TRBD1 as a possible D gene (6 bases). Germline assignment: CDR1 MDHEN and CDR2 SYDVKM. V was trimmed by 7 bases and J by 7 bases, leaving 16 bases between them. The CDR3 contains 13 residues. The CDR3 region is CASTVEGGLGYTF. The CDR3 DNA reads as TGTGCCAGCACCGTAGAGGGGGGGCTTGGCTACACCTTC.

The chain carries TRBV25-1 and TRBJ2-7; D unclear. CDR1 is MGHDK, CDR2 SYGVNS, per germline. Trimming took off 2 bases at V and 1 base at J, with 6 bases between the two ends. CDR3 length equals 13 residues. The CDR3 nucleotides read TGTGCCAGCAGTGAAGTAGTATCCTACGAGCAGTACTTC. Its translation: CASSEVVSYEQYF.

This clonotype was counted ten times or more. The V call is TRBV15, the J call TRBJ1-5; the match to TRBD1 covers 8 bases. With V trimmed by 5 bases and J by 6 bases, 9 bases remained unmatched. The CDR3 totals 15 residues. Germline V lookup: CDR1 LNHNV, CDR2 YYDKDF (reference sequence). Here the CDR3 reads CATSYGQGRIQPQHF. DNA for the CDR3: TGTGCCACCAGCTATGGACAGGGAAGAATTCAGCCCCAGCATTTT.

This clonotype was counted ten times or more. As DNA, the CDR3 is TGTGCCAGCACTCCTACAACAGGGTCTAGCACAGATACGCAGTATTTT. This translates into CASTPTTGSSTDTQYF. V and J are TRBV12-3 or TRBV12-4 and TRBJ2-3, with a weak D call TRBD1 (6 bases). CDR3 length: 16 residues. The ends were cut back, 7 bases at V and 0 bases at J, with 17 bases in the middle.

The chain recombines TRBV28 with TRBJ2-1; 7 positions agree with TRBD2. V lost 6 bases, J lost 6 bases, and 11 bases stayed unmatched. Germline values: CDR1 MDHEN, CDR2 SYDVKM. CDR3 length: 15 amino acids. In nucleotides, the CDR3 is TGTGCCAGCAGGGATCCAACGGGAGGAATCAATGAGCAGTTCTTC. Translation: CASRDPTGGINEQFF. Filled out from reference TRBV28 and TRBJ2-1, the complete variable domain reads DVKVTQSSRYLVKRTGEKVFLECVQDMDHENMFWYRQDPGLGLRLIYFSYDVKMKEKGDIPEGYSVSREKKERFSLILESASTNQTSMYLCASRDPTGGINEQFFGPGTRLTVL.

This clonotype occurred a few times. The chain recombines TRBV20-1 with TRBJ1-3, with D possibly matching TRBD1 (5 bases). V was trimmed by 0 bases and J by 5 bases, leaving 14 bases between them. The CDR3 extends over 15 amino acids. Germline values: CDR1 DFQATT, CDR2 SNEGSKA (reference sequence). This CDR3 reads CSARDTGADRNTIYF. The CDR3 DNA reads TGCAGTGCTAGAGATACCGGGGCAGACCGAAACACCATATATTTT.

This clonotype was recorded many times. CDR3 DNA sequence: TGTGCCAGCAGCGCAGAGACAGGGAATGACTATGGCTACACCTTC. It specifies CASSAETGNDYGYTF. The rearrangement links TRBV7-9 to TRBJ1-2; TRBD1 agrees at 7 bases. The CDR3 is made up of 15 amino acids. V shed 5 bases and J 3 bases; nucleotides not matched to a gene: 9. CDR1 is SEHNR and CDR2 is FQNEAQ in the germline V gene (reference sequence).

The V and J genes are TRBV7-6 and TRBJ2-1; 7 bases match TRBD1. The ends lost 5 bases at V and 5 bases at J; junction bases unmatched: 12. CDR3 size: 16 residues. The germline CDR1 and CDR2 sequences are SGHVS and FNYEAQ. CDR3 region: CASSPRRQGFDNEQFF. As DNA, the CDR3 is TGTGCCAGCAGCCCCCGAAGACAGGGTTTCGACAATGAGCAGTTCTTC.

This clonotype was counted ten times or more. V is TRBV20-1 and J is TRBJ1-6, with 9 bases identical to TRBD1. There are 13 residues in the CDR3. V lost 1 base to trimming and J lost 9 bases; unmatched junction nucleotides: 1. Per the germline V gene, CDR1 is DFQATT and CDR2 is SNEGSKA (reference sequence). In DNA form, the CDR3 reads TGCAGTGCTAGAGGACAGGGGGGTTCACCCCTCCACTTT. It yields the protein CSARGQGGSPLHF.

This clonotype showed up just a few times. The chain joins TRBV7-2 to TRBJ1-4, with D possibly matching TRBD1 (5 bases). The V gene's germline CDR1 is SGHTA and CDR2 FQGNSA. Trimming stripped 5 bases from V and 10 bases from J, with 5 bases between. The CDR3 extends over 10 amino acids. As DNA, the CDR3 is TGTGCCAGCAGCGGGGGAAAACTGTTTTTT. Protein sequence: CASSGGKLFF.

This clonotype was observed a few times. The chain links TRBV7-2 to TRBJ2-7; TRBD2 aligns across 11 bases. Germline values: CDR1 SGHTA, CDR2 FQGNSA. The junction had 9 bases not matched to a gene; V was cut back by 5 bases and J by 6 bases. CDR3 length: 15 amino acids. In nucleotides, the CDR3 is TGTGCCAGCAGCCAAACTAGCGGGAGTGTCCGCGAGCAGTACTTC. Translating it yields CASSQTSGSVREQYF.

This clonotype was observed a few times. This chain connects TRBV7-2 to TRBJ1-6, with D possibly TRBD1 on 6 matching bases. V lost 5 bases and J lost 15, with 17 bases in between. The CDR3 length is 13 residues. Germline CDR1 is SGHTA and CDR2 is FQGNSA. The CDR3: CASSVDPDRNLHF. For the CDR3, the DNA is TGTGCCAGCAGCGTAGACCCCGACAGGAACCTCCACTTT.

This rearrangement joins TRBV28 to TRBJ2-5; TRBD1 matches at 10 bases. CDR1 is MDHEN and CDR2 is SYDVKM in the germline V gene. CDR3 size: 14 residues. V lost 2 bases, J lost 7 bases, and 4 bases stayed unmatched. CDR3 sequence (DNA): TGTGCCAGCAGTTTAAGGACAGGGGGTCGGACCCAGTACTTC. Translated: CASSLRTGGRTQYF.

The chain carries TRBV27 and TRBJ2-1, with TRBD2 matching over 12 bases. CDR3 length equals 17 residues. Trimming took 5 bases from V and 2 from J; bases not matched to a gene: 7. Germline assignment: CDR1 MNHEY and CDR2 SMNVEV (reference sequence). CDR3 DNA: TGTGCCAGCAGTCCCGGCGGACTAGCGGGGACCTACAATGAGCAGTTCTTC. Encoded protein: CASSPGGLAGTYNEQFF.

The V and J genes are TRBV27 and TRBJ1-1; TRBD1 agrees at 8 bases. The CDR3 has 15 amino acids. Unmatched junction bases numbered 7, after V lost 4 bases and J lost 3 bases. Germline CDR1 is MNHEY and CDR2 is SMNVEV (reference sequence). The CDR3 DNA follows: TGTGCCAGCAGTTACCCTCAGGGGGCTTACACTGAAGCTTTCTTT. It is translated as CASSYPQGAYTEAFF.

The genes are TRBV5-1 and TRBJ2-1; D remains unclear. This CDR3 region has 18 residues. CDR1 SGHRS and CDR2 YFSETQ come from the germline V gene. V was trimmed by 2 bases and J by 0 bases, leaving 18 bases between them. CDR3 in amino acids: CASSFDEDGLSSYNEQFF. CDR3 bases: TGCGCCAGCAGCTTTGATGAAGACGGATTGAGCTCCTACAATGAGCAGTTCTTC.

There are many counts of this clonotype. CDR3 sequence: CSVVTGLGQPQHF. CDR3 in DNA: TGCAGCGTTGTAACAGGGTTGGGTCAGCCCCAGCATTTT. The chain links TRBV29-1 to TRBJ1-5; TRBD1 might be the D (6 bases). The CDR3 has 13 amino acids. CDR1 is SQVTM, CDR2 ANQGSEA, per germline. Trimming removed 4 bases from V and 6 bases from J, with 13 bases in between. Complete variable domain (other parts from reference TRBV29-1 and TRBJ1-5): SAVISQKPSRDICQRGTSLTIQCQVDSQVTMMFWYRQQPGQSLTLIATANQGSEATYESGFVIDKFPISRPNLTFSTLTVSNMSPEDSSIYLCSVVTGLGQPQHFGDGTRLSIL.